Below are 14 T cell receptor beta chains sequenced from a single sample in a study of blood T cells in healthy people across ages (dated by TCRdb to the mid-2010s). Library preparation used 5' RACE. Data came from an Illumina HiSeq 2500. A second about 7 to 12 cycle PCR used a sample-barcoded 5' primer and a J-beta primer mix. The public reads were reprocessed in TCRdb via fastp at Q25 and MiXCR, keeping in-frame beta chains. CDR3 protein sequences are deduplicated, and each keeps its most common genes and DNA. Within this sample are 800,000 to 1,000,000 distinct CDR3 sequences, with around 46% of them counted one time only. Under 15% of the sample rests with the top ten. The sequenced sample consisted of blood. Every receptor here comes from a young man in good health.

The chain carries TRBV27 and TRBJ2-7, with D perhaps TRBD1 or TRBD2 (5 bases each). Germline V gives CDR1 MNHEY, CDR2 SMNVEV (reference sequence). The CDR3 has 15 amino acids. Deletions cut 1 base from V and 1 base from J, with 11 bases between. CDR3: CASSLYARESYEQYF. CDR3 nucleotide sequence: TGTGCCAGCAGTTTATACGCCAGGGAGTCCTACGAGCAGTACTTC.

The chain couples TRBV12-3 or TRBV12-4 to TRBJ2-1, with 7 bases that match TRBD1. The trim removed 5 bases at V and 12 bases at J, leaving 10 bases unmatched. This CDR3 is 13 amino acids long. The CDR3 protein is CASSSRDRILQFF. CDR3 sequence (DNA): TGTGCCAGCAGTAGCCGGGACAGAATTCTGCAGTTCTTC.

The J gene is TRBJ2-1, the V gene TRBV5-1; D assignment may be TRBD1 or TRBD2 (5 bases each). With the DNA end fitting TRBJ2-7 better, the J assignment may be wrong. Germline assignment: CDR1 SGHRS and CDR2 YFSETQ. There are 15 residues in the CDR3. This chain's CDR3 is CASSGGPQTYNEQYF. CDR3 nucleotide sequence: TGCGCCAGCAGCGGGGGACCGCAGACCTACAATGAGCAGTACTTC.

Regarding this clonotype: An end of the junction differs from the germline gene, which may be a read error. This chain uses TRBV5-1 with TRBJ2-3; 11 bases are a match to TRBD1. CDR1 is SGHRS, CDR2 YFSETQ, per germline. The CDR3 spans 16 residues. This chain's CDR3 is CASNLAGTGGIDTQYF. For the CDR3, the DNA is TGCGCCAGCAACTTGGCCGGGACAGGGGGGATAGATACGCAGTATTTT.

This clonotype was detected a few times. The chain joins TRBV25-1 to TRBJ2-1, with 13 bases that match TRBD2. V shed 8 bases, J shed 12 bases, and the junction held 7 bases outside the gene matches. The CDR3 is 13 amino acids. From germline, CDR1 is MGHDK and CDR2 SYGVNS. CDR3 region: CASGLAGDLLQFF. CDR3 DNA: TGTGCCAGCGGACTAGCGGGGGACCTCCTGCAGTTCTTC.

In this sample, this clonotype turned up many times. V usage is TRBV9 and J usage is TRBJ2-7; 9 nucleotides line up with TRBD2. This CDR3 is built from 14 residues. V lost 4 bases to trimming and J lost 6 bases; unmatched junction nucleotides: 8. CDR1 SGDLS and CDR2 YYNGEE come from the germline V gene. The CDR3 sequence: CASSPRTSVREQYF. For the CDR3, the DNA is TGTGCCAGCAGCCCCCGGACTAGCGTACGCGAGCAGTACTTC. The whole variable domain, remainder taken from reference TRBV9 and TRBJ2-7, is DSGVTQTPKHLITATGQRVTLRCSPRSGDLSVYWYQQSLDQGLQFLIQYYNGEERAKGNILERFSAQQFPDLHSELNLSSLELGDSALYFCASSPRTSVREQYFGPGTRLTVT.

V and J are TRBV5-1 and TRBJ2-3; 8 nucleotides agree with TRBD1. The CDR3 loop spans 16 amino acids. Trimming at V came to 0 bases and at J to 4 bases, leaving 7 bases not matched to a gene. CDR1 and CDR2 from the germline V gene are SGHRS and YFSETQ. As DNA, the CDR3 is TGCGCCAGCAGCTTGGATGCCGCAGGGGGCTCAGATACGCAGTATTTT. This codes for CASSLDAAGGSDTQYF. Full variable domain (missing parts from reference TRBV5-1 and TRBJ2-3): KAGVTQTPRYLIKTRGQQVTLSCSPISGHRSVSWYQQTPGQGLQFLFEYFSETQRNKGNFPGRFSGRQFSNSRSEMNVSTLELGDSALYLCASSLDAAGGSDTQYFGPGTRLTVL.

The CDR3 DNA is TGTGCCAGCAGACTATCCCCCGGGACACCCTACACCTTC. Residues: CASRLSPGTPYTF. The rearrangement links TRBV3-1 to TRBJ1-2; possibly TRBD1 for D (6 bases). CDR1 LGHDT and CDR2 YNNKEL come from the germline V gene (reference sequence). V lost 6 bases, J lost 10 bases, and 18 bases lay in between. The CDR3 is made up of 13 amino acids.

This clonotype was seen ten or more times. The chain couples TRBV6-1 to TRBJ1-2; TRBD1 matches at 7 bases. Germline trimming cut 8 bases from V and 0 bases from J; bases unmatched to any gene: 3. Germline CDR1 and CDR2: MNHNS and SASEGT. The CDR3 consists of 13 residues. The CDR3 bases are TGTGCCAGCGTGGACAGGACTAACTATGGCTACACCTTC. Encoded protein: CASVDRTNYGYTF.

The rearrangement joins TRBV24-1 to TRBJ2-1, with D uncertain. Germline V gives CDR1 KGHDR, CDR2 SFDVKD. V was shortened by 0 bases and J by 0 bases, with 8 bases between the two germline ends. The CDR3 has 16 residues. The CDR3 DNA reads TGTGCCACCAGTGATTTGAAGGGAAGCTCCTACAATGAGCAGTTCTTC. Amino acids: CATSDLKGSSYNEQFF.

This clonotype has more than one count but fewer than ten. The J gene is TRBJ2-7, the V gene TRBV4-1; D unclear. Per the germline V gene, CDR1 is MGHRA and CDR2 is YSYEKL. CDR3 length equals 15 residues. The V end was cut by 0 bases, the J end by 2 bases, with 11 bases between. For the CDR3, the DNA is TGCGCCAGCAGCCAAGATGGAGCAGAGACCTACGAGCAGTACTTC. Its translation is CASSQDGAETYEQYF.

The V gene is TRBV20-1, the J gene TRBJ2-1, with D perhaps TRBD2 (6 bases). The V and J ends lost 4 bases and 7 bases respectively, with 14 bases between them. The germline gives CDR1 DFQATT, CDR2 SNEGSKA (reference sequence). This CDR3 comprises 13 residues. The chain's CDR3 is CSAKGTATNEQFF. In nucleotides, the CDR3 is TGCAGTGCTAAAGGGACTGCTACAAATGAGCAGTTCTTC.

This chain links TRBV7-8 with TRBJ1-1, with TRBD1 matching 7 bases. Germline trimming cut 4 bases from V and 10 bases from J; bases unmatched to any gene: 12. In germline, CDR1 is SGHVS, CDR2 FQNEAQ. The CDR3 spans 14 residues. CDR3 amino acids: CASSWRDRDPSAFF. Here the CDR3 DNA reads TGTGCCAGCAGCTGGAGAGACAGGGACCCCTCAGCTTTCTTT.

The chain employs TRBV24-1 and TRBJ2-5; D remains ambiguous. Germline V gives CDR1 KGHDR, CDR2 SFDVKD. This CDR3 has 14 residues. V was cut by 3 bases and J by 4 bases, with 11 bases left in between. Here the CDR3 DNA reads TGTGCCACCAGTGATCGCCTATCCGGAGAGACCCAGTACTTC. This translates into CATSDRLSGETQYF.